The 24 T cell receptor beta chains listed next were all sequenced from one sample in a study of cytomegalovirus exposure and HLA in healthy donors. PCR involved 60 Vbeta and 13 Jbeta primers. Generated by immunoSEQ multiplex PCR, the TCRdb table keeps only in-frame clones and is missing some. This table holds over 150,000 clones, approximately 80% found once. Source material: PBMCs. The receptors were sampled from a woman aged 50 to 60 in good health and CMV-seronegative.

J is TRBJ2-3 and V is TRBV27; a weak D match, TRBD2 (5 bases). The CDR3 contains 15 residues. Trimming cost V 0 bases and J 5 bases, with 12 bases left between them. Germline values: CDR1 MNHEY, CDR2 SMNVEV (reference sequence). The CDR3 is CASSLSGSAGDTQYF. CDR3 DNA sequence: TGTGCCAGCAGTTTATCAGGGAGCGCGGGAGATACGCAGTATTTT.

The chain combines TRBV27 with TRBJ1-5, with 8 nucleotides matching TRBD1. The length of the CDR3 is 13 residues. Germline CDR1 is MNHEY and CDR2 is SMNVEV (reference sequence). V shed 3 bases and J 6 bases; nucleotides not matched to a gene: 1. In DNA, the CDR3 is TGTGCCAGCAGTTTTACAGGGGGTCAGCCCCAGCATTTT. It specifies CASSFTGGQPQHF.

V gene TRBV29-1 combines with J gene TRBJ2-5; D not certain. This CDR3 has 12 residues. The germline V and J ends were trimmed by 4 bases and 2 bases, with 8 bases remaining between them. Germline CDR1 reads SQVTM; CDR2 reads ANQGSEA. In nucleotides, the CDR3 is TGCAGCGTTGGTCGCCTACAAGAGACCCAGTACTTC. Encoded protein: CSVGRLQETQYF.

V is TRBV6-5 and J is TRBJ2-1; no clear D. The ends were cut back, 4 bases at V and 5 bases at J, with 6 bases in the middle. The CDR3 length is 12 residues. From germline, CDR1 is MNHEY and CDR2 SVGAGI. CDR3 DNA sequence: TGTGCCAGCAGTTCCACGGACAATGAGCAGTTCTTC. It translates to CASSSTDNEQFF.

The genes are TRBV5-6 and TRBJ1-5; the match to TRBD1 covers 8 bases. Germline-derived CDR1 and CDR2 are SGHDT and YYEEEE. With V trimmed by 3 bases and J by 2 bases, 1 base remained unmatched. This CDR3 is built from 14 residues. The CDR3 reads CASSSGQGNQPQHF. CDR3 nucleotides: TGTGCCAGCAGCTCGGGACAGGGCAATCAGCCCCAGCATTTT.

The chain employs TRBV7-9 and TRBJ2-2; D is uncertain. The CDR3 consists of 15 residues. CDR1 and CDR2 from the germline V gene are SEHNR and FQNEAQ (reference sequence). The V end was cut by 6 bases, the J end by 2 bases, with 13 bases between. CDR3 loop: CASSRGSHNTGELFF. DNA of the CDR3: TGTGCCAGCAGTAGAGGCAGCCATAACACCGGGGAGCTGTTTTTT.

The chain carries TRBV18 and TRBJ2-1; 9 positions agree with TRBD2. Germline trimming cut 3 bases from V and 2 bases from J; bases unmatched to any gene: 5. The CDR3 extends over 16 amino acids. CDR1 and CDR2 from the germline V gene are KGHSH and LQKENI. In DNA, the CDR3 is TGTGCCAGCTCACCGCCTAGCGGGAACACCTACAATGAGCAGTTCTTC. Its translation is CASSPPSGNTYNEQFF.

V gene TRBV29-1 combines with J gene TRBJ2-3; D gene uncertain. Germline CDR1 reads SQVTM; CDR2 reads ANQGSEA. Deletions cut 7 bases from V and 2 bases from J, with 10 bases between. The CDR3 spans 12 residues. CDR3: CSATPSTDTQYF. The CDR3 DNA follows: TGCAGCGCTACCCCGTCCACAGATACGCAGTATTTT.

The sample holds one count of this clone. This chain uses TRBV4-3 with TRBJ2-2, with a possible D match to TRBD2 (6 bases). V was shortened by 0 bases and J by 2 bases, with 10 bases between the two germline ends. This CDR3 spans 16 amino acids. Germline V gene sequence: CDR1 LGHNA, CDR2 YSLEER. The CDR3 DNA reads TGCGCCAGCAGCCAAGATCCGGGACTCAACACCGGGGAGCTGTTTTTT. Residues: CASSQDPGLNTGELFF.

The CDR3 loop is CASSPGSPGVQETQYF. CDR3 nucleotides: TGTGCCAGCAGCCCGGGTTCTCCGGGAGTCCAAGAGACCCAGTACTTC. This chain links TRBV11-1 with TRBJ2-5, with a weak D call TRBD2 (6 bases). Germline CDR1 and CDR2: SGHAT and FQDESV (reference sequence). The CDR3 contains 16 residues. Trimming pared 5 bases from V and 1 base from J, leaving 17 bases between.

This clone has just a few counts. This chain joins TRBV4-1 and TRBJ1-1, with D possibly being TRBD1 (6 bases). This CDR3 region has 14 residues. Germline CDR1 and CDR2: MGHRA and YSYEKL. The V and J ends lost 4 bases and 1 base respectively, with 10 bases between them. The CDR3 spells CASSPTQGNTEAFF. The CDR3 nucleotides read TGCGCCAGCAGCCCAACACAGGGGAACACTGAAGCTTTCTTT.

The genes are TRBV7-2 and TRBJ1-2; 10 bases match TRBD1. Germline CDR1 is SGHTA and CDR2 is FQGNSA. The V segment lost 2 bases and the J segment 6 bases; nucleotides outside the gene matches: 3. The length of the CDR3 is 14 residues. CDR3 sequence reads: CASSLFGTGDGYTF. The CDR3 nucleotides are TGTGCCAGCAGCTTATTTGGGACAGGGGATGGCTACACCTTC.

This chain's CDR3 is CASSVGSGTEAFF. The CDR3 nucleotides read TGTGCCAGCAGCGTAGGCTCGGGCACTGAAGCTTTCTTT. The rearrangement links TRBV9 to TRBJ1-1; D gene ambiguous. Germline V gene sequence: CDR1 SGDLS, CDR2 YYNGEE. The CDR3 is 13 residues long. Trimming shortened V by 0 bases and J by 4 bases, and 7 bases separated the two germline ends.

The chain is built from TRBV28 and TRBJ1-2, with 8 bases identical to TRBD1. The V segment lost 4 bases and the J segment 5 bases; nucleotides outside the gene matches: 9. Per germline, CDR1 MDHEN and CDR2 SYDVKM. CDR3 length equals 15 residues. The CDR3 DNA sequence: TGTGCCAGCAGTTCATCCGGGACAGGAACTTATGGCTACACCTTC. As protein: CASSSSGTGTYGYTF.

CDR3 protein: CASGRQGGTEAFF. The CDR3 region has the DNA TGTGCCAGCGGTAGACAGGGCGGCACTGAAGCTTTCTTT. The chain recombines TRBV11-3 with TRBJ1-1, with 7 bases identical to TRBD1. Trimming cost V 8 bases and J 4 bases; bases outside gene matches: 7. CDR3 length: 13 amino acids. Germline lookup yields CDR1 SGHNT and CDR2 YENEEA.

The chain links TRBV4-3 to TRBJ1-1; D not resolved. The ends were cut back, 4 bases at V and 3 bases at J, with 12 bases in the middle. This CDR3 region has 14 residues. Looked up from germline, CDR1 is LGHNA and CDR2 is YSLEER. The CDR3 nucleotides read TGCGCCAGCAGCCCCACGGCGGTTTACACTGAAGCTTTCTTT. Translating gives CASSPTAVYTEAFF.

The rearrangement links TRBV9 to TRBJ1-6, with 7 positions matching TRBD1. CDR3 size: 14 residues. The V gene end was trimmed by 0 bases and the J gene end by 8 bases; junction bases not matched to a gene: 2. Germline assignment: CDR1 SGDLS and CDR2 YYNGEE. The CDR3 sequence is CASSVEGAYSPLHF. Here the CDR3 DNA reads TGTGCCAGCAGCGTAGAGGGGGCATATTCACCCCTCCACTTT.

This chain joins TRBV7-2 and TRBJ2-1; TRBD2 aligns across 8 bases. Germline V gene sequence: CDR1 SGHTA, CDR2 FQGNSA. This CDR3 has 15 amino acids. V shed 5 bases and J 0 bases; nucleotides not matched to a gene: 3. DNA of the CDR3: TGTGCCAGCAGCCGCGGGAGGATCTCCTACAATGAGCAGTTCTTC. This encodes CASSRGRISYNEQFF.

J is TRBJ2-7 and V is TRBV27; 13 nucleotides agree with TRBD2. After removal of 4 bases from V and 3 bases from J, the junction contained 9 bases not matched to a gene. The CDR3 totals 17 residues. CDR1 and CDR2 (germline): MNHEY, SMNVEV (reference sequence). The CDR3 DNA is TGTGCCAGCAGTTCTGGACTAGCGGGAGTCAAAGGCTACGAGCAGTACTTC. The encoded protein is CASSSGLAGVKGYEQYF.

This chain links TRBV6-6 with TRBJ2-1; TRBD1 matches 8 bases. CDR1 is MNHNY and CDR2 is SVGAGI in the germline V gene (reference sequence). CDR3 length equals 15 residues. V lost 5 bases to trimming and J lost 3 bases; unmatched junction nucleotides: 6. Here the CDR3 reads CASSPKQGGYNEQFF. CDR3 sequence (DNA): TGTGCCAGCAGTCCCAAACAGGGGGGCTACAATGAGCAGTTCTTC.

This clone occurred once. The chain combines TRBV5-8 with TRBJ2-3; D uncertain. From germline, CDR1 is SGHTS and CDR2 YDEGEE. This CDR3 contains 15 residues. V lost 4 bases and J lost 1, with 13 bases in between. The CDR3 nucleotides read TGTGCCAGCAGCGCCGAAACGACTGGCACAGATACGCAGTATTTT. This translates into CASSAETTGTDTQYF. Full variable domain (outside the CDR3, taken from reference TRBV5-8 and TRBJ2-3): EAGVTQSPTHLIKTRGQQATLRCSPISGHTSVYWYQQALGLGLQFLLWYDEGEERNRGNFPPRFSGRQFPNYSSELNVNALELEDSALYLCASSAETTGTDTQYFGPGTRLTVL.

This clone was observed a handful of times. V and J are TRBV7-8 and TRBJ2-1; D is perhaps TRBD1 (5 bases). The V end lost 3 bases, the J end lost 3 bases, and 24 bases lay between the germline ends. CDR3 length: 19 amino acids. Germline V gene data show CDR1 as SGHVS and CDR2 as FQNEAQ. The CDR3 protein is CASSFGYRFELGIYNEQFF. The CDR3 region has the DNA TGTGCCAGCAGCTTTGGTTACAGGTTCGAGCTTGGGATCTACAATGAGCAGTTCTTC.

The genes are TRBV19 and TRBJ2-3, with 12 positions matching TRBD1. The germline gives CDR1 LNHDA, CDR2 SQIVND (reference sequence). This CDR3 is built from 16 residues. V gave up 1 base and J gave up 5 bases; unmatched junction bases: 4. The CDR3 nucleotides read TGTGCCAGTAGTATAGGTGGGACAGGGGGCGAAGATACGCAGTATTTT. Amino acid sequence: CASSIGGTGGEDTQYF.

The chain combines TRBV5-6 with TRBJ2-7; D gene ambiguous. Trimming removed 0 bases from V and 3 bases from J, with 7 bases in between. The CDR3 extends over 13 amino acids. Germline values: CDR1 SGHDT, CDR2 YYEEEE. CDR3: CASSLVNNYEQYF. In DNA, the CDR3 is TGTGCCAGCAGCTTGGTAAATAACTACGAGCAGTACTTC.